Described below is a single T cell receptor (beta chain) sequence and its context. Its antigen remains unidentified. CDR3 length equals 14 residues. Germline CDR1 is SGHDT and CDR2 is YYEEEE. V lost 4 bases, J lost 0 bases, and 5 bases lay in between. These data originate in a study of OX40 agonist ivuxolimab in advanced cancers. Sequenced by immunoSEQ multiplex PCR; TCRdb stores in-frame clones only, minus some. This table has about 40,000 clones, approximately 80% appearing once. Study results and limitations: Among some nonresponders, normalized T-cell clonal expansion was also low. In the 0.1-3.0 mg/kg groups, partial responders showed among the lowest expansion. By week 6 at 0.1 to 3.0 mg/kg, blood CD4+ and CD8+ T cells had expanded clonally.

The gene calls are TRBV5-6 and TRBJ1-6; D gene uncertain. The sequence derives from an adult with an advanced solid tumor such as melanoma, head and neck, liver or kidney cancer. The material was CD4+ or CD8+ T cells sorted from blood, obtained in a trial of the OX40 agonist ivuxolimab. Here the CDR3 reads CASSHTSYNSPLHF. The CDR3 DNA follows: TGTGCCAGCAGCCACACCTCCTATAATTCACCCCTCCACTTT. The complete variable domain, with remaining parts taken from reference TRBV5-6 and TRBJ1-6, reads DAGVTQSPTHLIKTRGQQVTLRCSPKSGHDTVSWYQQALGQGPQFIFQYYEEEERQRGNFPDRFSGHQFPNYSSELNVNALLLGDSALYLCASSHTSYNSPLHFGNGTRLTVT.